The 20 T cell receptor beta chains below all came from one sample that was sequenced in a study of breast tumors, draining lymph nodes, adjacent tissues. TCRdb reprocessed the multiplex PCR reads via MiXCR and lists one record per CDR3 protein. The sample has 21,000 or so distinct CDR3 sequences, 40% to 45% seen once; the top ten hold roughly a quarter. The material sequenced was breast tumor tissue. These receptors came from a female donor with breast cancer. Some clones in this sample may be carry-over from other donors' samples.

This clonotype showed up many times. The junction departs from germline at one end; a sequencing error may be responsible. The chain is built from TRBV7-7 and TRBJ2-7, with 9 nucleotides matching TRBD2. This CDR3 contains 13 residues. Germline values: CDR1 SSHAT, CDR2 FNYEAQ (reference sequence). CDR3 sequence (DNA): TGTGCTAGCAGTCCTAGCGGGGCCTACGAGCAGTACTTC. This codes for CASSPSGAYEQYF.

This clonotype has ten or more counts. The chain combines TRBV7-8 with TRBJ1-5; D possibly corresponds to TRBD1 (6 bases). Germline V CDR1 and CDR2: SGHVS, FQNEAQ. The CDR3 contains 14 residues. Between the trimmed V and J ends, which lost 6 bases and 1 base, there was a span of 10 bases. In nucleotides, the CDR3 is TGTGCCAGCAGATTGACAGGCAGCAATCAGCCCCAGCATTTT. Its protein product is CASRLTGSNQPQHF.

This clonotype was seen ten or more times. The rearrangement links TRBV5-1 to TRBJ2-1; 9 nucleotides align to TRBD1. Germline-derived CDR1 and CDR2 are SGHRS and YFSETQ. V gave up 4 bases and J gave up 7 bases; unmatched junction bases: 12. The CDR3 spans 16 residues. CDR3 region: CASSPPLGQGLNEQFF. In DNA form, the CDR3 reads TGCGCCAGCAGCCCTCCTCTGGGACAGGGTCTAAATGAGCAGTTCTTC.

V usage is TRBV9 and J usage is TRBJ1-2; 7 bases are a match to TRBD1. Trimming removed 0 bases from V and 7 bases from J; junction bases left unmatched: 6. CDR1 is SGDLS, CDR2 YYNGEE, per germline. This CDR3 spans 14 amino acids. The CDR3 sequence is CASSVEGGALGYTF. The CDR3 region has the DNA TGTGCCAGCAGCGTAGAAGGGGGCGCACTTGGCTACACCTTC.

This chain uses TRBV6-5 with TRBJ2-2, with D hard to call. V lost 5 bases to trimming and J lost 1 base, with 8 bases between them. Per germline, CDR1 MNHEY and CDR2 SVGAGI. The CDR3 is 14 residues long. CDR3 DNA: TGTGCCAGCAGTCACCGGCGGAACACCGGGGAGCTGTTTTTT. This translates into CASSHRRNTGELFF.

The chain has TRBV20-1 and TRBJ1-4; a possible D gene is TRBD1 (5 bases). The CDR3 consists of 15 residues. V was pared by 2 bases and J by 7 bases, with 17 bases between. Germline V CDR1 and CDR2: DFQATT, SNEGSKA (reference sequence). The CDR3 is CSARRVGQGREKLFF. The CDR3 DNA sequence: TGCAGTGCTAGAAGAGTAGGGCAGGGTCGTGAAAAACTGTTTTTT.

The sample holds many counts of this clonotype. A clone one base away is much larger, so this may be a read error. The V gene is TRBV11-2, the J gene TRBJ2-7; a possible D gene is TRBD1 (5 bases). The V end was cut by 0 bases, the J end by 3 bases, with 12 bases between. The CDR3 sequence is 15 residues long. CDR1 is SGHAT and CDR2 is FQNNGV in the germline V gene. The CDR3 nucleotides read TGTGCCAGCAGCTTAGATGGCAGGGCACACTACGAGCAGTACTTC. It is translated as CASSLDGRAHYEQYF. Full variable domain (missing parts from reference TRBV11-2 and TRBJ2-7): EAGVAQSPRYKIIEKRQSVAFWCNPISGHATLYWYQQILGQGPKLLIQFQNNGVVDDSQLPKDRFSAERLKGVDSTLKIQPAKLEDSAVYLCASSLDGRAHYEQYFGPGTRLTVT.

This clonotype was counted ten times or more. This chain connects TRBV7-2 to TRBJ2-7; D is tentatively TRBD1 or TRBD2 (5 bases each). The ends were cut back, 7 bases at V and 0 bases at J, with 13 bases in the middle. The germline V gene has CDR1 SGHTA and CDR2 FQGNSA. The CDR3 runs to 14 residues. Here the CDR3 reads CASTPGASSYEQYF. The CDR3 nucleotides are TGTGCCAGCACCCCCGGGGCGAGCTCCTACGAGCAGTACTTC. Drawing the rest from reference TRBV7-2 and TRBJ2-7, the complete variable domain is GAGVSQSPSNKVTEKGKDVELRCDPISGHTALYWYRQSLGQGLEFLIYFQGNSAPDKSGLPSDRFSAERTGGSVSTLTIQRTQQEDSAVYLCASTPGASSYEQYFGPGTRLTVT.

A word on this clonotype: A junction boundary mismatches the germline segment, possibly from a read error. The CDR3 DNA is TGCGCCAGCAGCTTAGGGACTAGCGGAAACAATGAGCAGTTCTTC. It specifies CASSLGTSGNNEQFF. The genes are TRBV11-1 and TRBJ2-1; TRBD2 matches 11 bases. The CDR3 spans 15 residues. Germline V gene sequence: CDR1 SGHAT, CDR2 FQDESV (reference sequence).

The CDR3 here is CASSYSTGGYGYTF. CDR3 sequence (DNA): TGTGCCAGCAGCTACAGCACAGGGGGCTATGGCTACACCTTC. The chain couples TRBV7-9 to TRBJ1-2, with 8 bases fitting TRBD1. Germline V gene lookup returns CDR1 SEHNR and CDR2 FQNEAQ (reference sequence). This CDR3 contains 14 residues. The ends lost 4 bases at V and 4 bases at J; junction bases unmatched: 5.

This clonotype was recorded at least ten times. The rearrangement joins TRBV20-1 to TRBJ1-2, with D possibly being TRBD1 (5 bases). The CDR3 has 15 residues. V shed 5 bases and J shed 6 bases, with 22 bases lying between them. Germline V CDR1 and CDR2: DFQATT, SNEGSKA (reference sequence). The DNA for the CDR3 is TGCAGTGCTTGGGGTCCACTGAGGGGATCAGATGGCTACACCTTC. Translating it yields CSAWGPLRGSDGYTF.

A few counts support this clonotype. This chain joins TRBV18 and TRBJ2-7, with D possibly matching TRBD2 (7 bases). V was cut by 8 bases and J by 5 bases, with 10 bases left in between. This CDR3 has 11 residues. Germline-derived CDR1 and CDR2 are KGHSH and LQKENI. This chain's CDR3 is CASRGGDEQYF. CDR3 coding DNA: TGTGCCAGCCGAGGGGGGGACGAGCAGTACTTC.

The chain uses TRBV2 and TRBJ2-1; D is ambiguous. Trimming took 6 bases from V and 10 from J, leaving 16 bases between them. Germline lookup yields CDR1 SNHLY and CDR2 FYNNEI. This CDR3 region has 13 residues. CDR3 sequence: CASRPPMAEEQFF. For the CDR3, the DNA is TGTGCCAGCAGACCCCCTATGGCGGAAGAGCAGTTCTTC.

The V call is TRBV7-1, the J call TRBJ2-7; 11 nucleotides agree with TRBD2. TRBV7-1 is filed as an ORF, its function uncertain. CDR3 length: 16 amino acids. V shed 6 bases and J 5 bases; nucleotides not matched to a gene: 12. CDR3 coding DNA: TGTGCCAGCAGATCTATAGCGGGGGGGCTTAGTAACGAGCAGTACTTC. Residues: CASRSIAGGLSNEQYF.

This clonotype was counted a single time. CDR3 sequence (DNA): TGCAGTGCCAGTTGGGGTTTCGAGCAGTACTTC. It translates to CSASWGFEQYF. The rearrangement joins TRBV20-1 to TRBJ2-7, with no clear D. The CDR3 has 11 amino acids. The ends were cut back, 6 bases at V and 6 bases at J, with 12 bases in the middle. Germline values: CDR1 DFQATT, CDR2 SNEGSKA (reference sequence).

On this clonotype: Being one base from a much bigger clone, this may be a read error. Because the CDR3's place on the DNA is in doubt, the DNA is left out and the CDR3 is given as listed by TCRdb. This rearrangement joins TRBV9 to TRBJ2-1; the table calls TRBD1, which could not be checked here. 15 amino acids form the CDR3, both terminal residues included. CDR1 is SGDLS and CDR2 is YYNGEE in the germline V gene. CDR3: CASSVGLGAYNEPFF.

There are many counts of this clonotype. The chain recombines TRBV9 with TRBJ2-7, with 7 nucleotides matching TRBD2. CDR1 is SGDLS and CDR2 is YYNGEE in the germline V gene. This CDR3 is built from 14 residues. V dropped 0 bases and J dropped 3; count of bases not matched to a gene: 3. The CDR3 sequence: CASSVAASGYEQYF. For the CDR3, the DNA is TGTGCCAGCAGCGTAGCGGCTAGCGGCTACGAGCAGTACTTC.

This clonotype has ten or more counts. This chain joins TRBV2 and TRBJ1-2; a possible D gene is TRBD1 (6 bases). The V and J ends lost 4 bases and 4 bases respectively, with 10 bases between them. Germline V gene data show CDR1 as SNHLY and CDR2 as FYNNEI. The CDR3 has 13 amino acids. The CDR3, as DNA: TGTGCCAGCAGTGGAGGACAGACCTATGGCTACACCTTC. This gives the protein CASSGGQTYGYTF.

The chain links TRBV6-1 to TRBJ2-1; D gene ambiguous. The CDR3 totals 14 residues. V lost 1 base and J 4 bases, leaving 8 bases between the germline ends. Germline V lookup: CDR1 MNHNS, CDR2 SASEGT. CDR3 region: CASSEDSRYNEQFF. The CDR3 DNA sequence: TGTGCCAGCAGTGAAGATTCCCGTTACAATGAGCAGTTCTTC.

V is TRBV6-5 and J is TRBJ2-7, with D perhaps TRBD1 or TRBD2 (6 bases each). The CDR3 is 12 residues long. The V gene lost 6 bases and the J gene lost 12 bases, with 18 bases spanning the gap. In germline, CDR1 is MNHEY, CDR2 SVGAGI. CDR3 DNA sequence: TGTGCCAGCAGCCGACTAGGGACACGGCCGTACTTC. Protein sequence: CASSRLGTRPYF.